These 15 T cell receptor beta chains originate from one sample sequenced in a study of T cell responses to AZD1222 COVID-19 vaccine. Repertoires were generated with immunoSEQ multiplex PCR, while TCRdb's copy carries only in-frame clones and drops some. The sample yields fewer than 180,000 clones, roughly 90% seen once. The specimen comprised peripheral blood, sampled 28 days after the second AZD1222 dose. These receptors were collected from an adult who received the AZD1222 COVID-19 vaccine.

The chain has TRBV30 and TRBJ2-1; D remains ambiguous. This CDR3 spans 11 amino acids. Germline loops: CDR1 GTSNPN, CDR2 SVGIG (reference sequence). Trimming pared 0 bases from V and 10 bases from J, leaving 7 bases between. The CDR3 spells CAWSVRWEQFF. CDR3 in DNA: TGTGCCTGGAGTGTAAGGTGGGAGCAGTTCTTC. The complete variable domain, with remaining parts taken from reference TRBV30 and TRBJ2-1, reads SQTIHQWPATLVQPVGSPLSLECTVEGTSNPNLYWYRQAAGRGLQLLFYSVGIGQISSEVPQNLSASRPQDRQFILSSKKLLLSDSGFYLCAWSVRWEQFFGPGTRLTVL.

This chain connects TRBV28 to TRBJ1-5; D gene uncertain. Germline V gene lookup returns CDR1 MDHEN and CDR2 SYDVKM. The CDR3 extends over 13 amino acids. Trimming removed 8 bases at V and 4 bases at J, with 12 bases between. The CDR3 here is CASGPLTNQPQHF. The CDR3 coding sequence is TGTGCCAGCGGCCCTCTTACGAATCAGCCCCAGCATTTT.

The V and J genes are TRBV6-2 or TRBV6-3 and TRBJ2-7, with 11 bases aligning to TRBD1. Trimming removed 3 bases from V and 3 bases from J; junction bases left unmatched: 7. The V gene's germline CDR1 is MNHEY and CDR2 SVGEGT. The CDR3 spans 16 residues. This chain's CDR3 is CASSYIWTGGVYEQYF. The CDR3 DNA reads TGTGCCAGCAGTTATATCTGGACAGGGGGCGTCTACGAGCAGTACTTC.

The chain couples TRBV11-2 to TRBJ2-1; either TRBD1 or TRBD2 may fit D (6 bases each). The CDR3 consists of 16 residues. Germline-derived CDR1 and CDR2 are SGHAT and FQNNGV. The V gene lost 2 bases and the J gene lost 2 bases, with 13 bases spanning the gap. CDR3 sequence (DNA): TGTGCCAGCAGCTTACGGGGGACAAAAACCTACAATGAGCAGTTCTTC. Residues: CASSLRGTKTYNEQFF.

This chain links TRBV12-3 or TRBV12-4 with TRBJ2-4; perhaps TRBD2 as D (6 bases). Trimming took off 5 bases at V and 7 bases at J, with 9 bases between the two ends. This CDR3 has 12 amino acids. CDR3 coding DNA: TGTGCCAGCAGTCCGGGAGTCAACATTCAGTACTTC. Amino acids: CASSPGVNIQYF.

This clone was counted at least ten times. V and J are TRBV19 and TRBJ1-1, with D maybe TRBD1 (6 bases). The V end was cut by 5 bases, the J end by 8 bases, with 12 bases between. Germline V gives CDR1 LNHDA, CDR2 SQIVND (reference sequence). CDR3 length: 12 amino acids. In DNA, the CDR3 is TGTGCCAGTAGTTCATGGACAGCCGAAGCTTTCTTT. It translates to CASSSWTAEAFF. Full variable domain (missing parts from reference TRBV19 and TRBJ1-1): DGGITQSPKYLFRKEGQNVTLSCEQNLNHDAMYWYRQDPGQGLRLIYYSQIVNDFQKGDIAEGYSVSREKKESFPLTVTSAQKNPTAFYLCASSSWTAEAFFGQGTRLTVV.

This clone was recorded a few times. The J gene is TRBJ2-5, the V gene TRBV5-4; 9 bases align to TRBD2. Trimming at V came to 4 bases and at J to 3 bases, leaving 7 bases not matched to a gene. The germline V gene encodes CDR1 SGHNT and CDR2 YYREEE (reference sequence). The CDR3 runs 15 residues. Here the CDR3 DNA reads TGTGCCAGCAGCCCGCTAGCGGGAAACGAAGAGACCCAGTACTTC. As protein: CASSPLAGNEETQYF.

This clone has a single count. The chain joins TRBV30 to TRBJ2-1; unclear D gene. Germline CDR1 reads GTSNPN; CDR2 reads SVGIG (reference sequence). The CDR3 totals 11 residues. The V gene lost 1 base and the J gene lost 2 bases, with 0 bases spanning the gap. The CDR3 DNA sequence: TGTGCCTGGAGTGCCTACAATGAGCAGTTCTTC. Its protein is CAWSAYNEQFF.

V is TRBV12-3 or TRBV12-4 and J is TRBJ1-1, with 7 bases fitting TRBD1. The junction had 2 bases not matched to a gene; V was cut back by 6 bases and J by 1 base. There are 13 residues in the CDR3. CDR3 sequence reads: CASRRQGNTEAFF. The CDR3 DNA follows: TGTGCCAGCAGGAGACAGGGGAACACTGAAGCTTTCTTT.

Here the CDR3 reads CASSRGRSSGNTIYF. The DNA of the CDR3 is TGTGCCAGCAGTCGAGGACGGAGCTCTGGAAACACCATATATTTT. The rearrangement uses TRBV28 and TRBJ1-3; D gene unclear. This CDR3 is 15 amino acids long. Trimming took 5 bases from V and 0 from J, leaving 11 bases between them. Germline V lookup: CDR1 MDHEN, CDR2 SYDVKM.

The V gene is TRBV27, the J gene TRBJ2-1; 9 nucleotides agree with TRBD2. The V gene's germline CDR1 is MNHEY and CDR2 SMNVEV (reference sequence). There are 16 residues in the CDR3. With V trimmed by 4 bases and J by 8 bases, 12 bases remained unmatched. The CDR3 DNA sequence: TGTGCCAGCAGTTCCGCTGGCGGGAGGGCGATTCATGAGCAGTTCTTC. This encodes CASSSAGGRAIHEQFF.

The chain employs TRBV6-5 and TRBJ2-2; D remains unclear. V shed 2 bases and J shed 6 bases, with 7 bases lying between them. The CDR3 runs to 13 residues. The germline V gene has CDR1 MNHEY and CDR2 SVGAGI. The CDR3 DNA reads as TGTGCCAGCAGTTACAACAAAGCCGGGGAGCTGTTTTTT. Translating it yields CASSYNKAGELFF.

The genes are TRBV28 and TRBJ1-2; the D gene is possibly TRBD1 (5 bases). Germline V gene data show CDR1 as MDHEN and CDR2 as SYDVKM. The CDR3 totals 16 residues. V lost 5 bases and J 7 bases, leaving 23 bases between the germline ends. The CDR3 sequence: CASSTPRWQGGRGYTF. In DNA form, the CDR3 reads TGTGCCAGCAGTACACCACGCTGGCAGGGAGGTCGTGGCTACACCTTC.

This clone was detected once. Other nucleotide sequences in the sample specify the same CDR3. The chain couples TRBV7-9 to TRBJ1-1; TRBD1 aligns across 8 bases. The CDR3 is 14 amino acids. Unmatched junction bases numbered 5, after V lost 3 bases and J lost 5 bases. The germline CDR1 and CDR2 sequences are SEHNR and FQNEAQ (reference sequence). The CDR3 DNA reads TGTGCCAGCAGCTTGACAGGGGCAGGGACTGAAGCTTTCTTT. This gives the protein CASSLTGAGTEAFF.

Written as DNA, the CDR3 is TGTGCCAGCAGTCTAGGGAGGATATACAATGAGCAGTTCTTC. It is translated as CASSLGRIYNEQFF. The chain carries TRBV3-1 (or the pseudogene TRBV3-2) and TRBJ2-1, with D possibly being TRBD2 (6 bases). This CDR3 contains 14 residues. V lost 6 bases and J 4 bases, leaving 13 bases between the germline ends. Germline V gene data show CDR1 as LGHDT and CDR2 as YNNKEL (reference sequence).